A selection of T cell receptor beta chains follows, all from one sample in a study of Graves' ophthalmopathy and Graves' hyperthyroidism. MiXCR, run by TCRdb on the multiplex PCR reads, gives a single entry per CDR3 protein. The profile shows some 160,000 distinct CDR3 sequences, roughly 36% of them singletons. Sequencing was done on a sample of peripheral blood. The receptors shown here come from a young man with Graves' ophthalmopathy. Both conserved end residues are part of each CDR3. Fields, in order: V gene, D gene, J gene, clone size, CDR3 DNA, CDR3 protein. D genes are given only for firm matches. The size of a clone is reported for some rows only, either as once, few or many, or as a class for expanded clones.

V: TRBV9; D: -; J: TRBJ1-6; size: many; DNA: TGTGCCAGCAACTCAGGTCCCAATTCACCCCTCCACTTT; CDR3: CASNSGPNSPLHF
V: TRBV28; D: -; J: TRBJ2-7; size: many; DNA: TGTGCCAGCAGTTTTGGGATTTTCGAGCAGTACTTC; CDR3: CASSFGIFEQYF
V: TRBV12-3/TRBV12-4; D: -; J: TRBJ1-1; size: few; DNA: TGTGCCAGCAGTTTGTCAAAGGGCCGGGTCACTGAAGCTTTCTTT; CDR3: CASSLSKGRVTEAFF
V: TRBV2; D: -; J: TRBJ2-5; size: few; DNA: TGTGCCAGCAGTGAAGACCACCAAGAGACCCAGTACTTC; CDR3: CASSEDHQETQYF
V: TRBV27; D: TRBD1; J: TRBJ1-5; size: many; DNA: TGTGCCAGCAGTCCCATAGACAGGGGGACGTACCAGCCCCAGCATTTT; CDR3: CASSPIDRGTYQPQHF
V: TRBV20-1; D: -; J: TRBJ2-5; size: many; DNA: TGCAGTGCTGAGAAACCCGACAGACCCCTAAGGGGGGTGGAGACCCAGTACTTC; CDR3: CSAEKPDRPLRGVETQYF
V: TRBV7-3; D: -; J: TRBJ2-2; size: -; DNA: TGTGCCAGCAGCTTCACCGACGCCGGGGAGCTGTTTTTT; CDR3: CASSFTDAGELFF
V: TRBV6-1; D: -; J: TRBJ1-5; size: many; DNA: TGTGCCAGCAGCGCAGACACGAGCAATCAGCCCCAGCATTTT; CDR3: CASSADTSNQPQHF
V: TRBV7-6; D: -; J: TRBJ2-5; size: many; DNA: TGTGCCAGCATCCCTTCCCCACAGCAAGAGACCCAGTACTTC; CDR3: CASIPSPQQETQYF
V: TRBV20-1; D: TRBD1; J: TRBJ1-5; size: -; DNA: TGCAGTGCCGCGACAGGGGAGAGCAATCAGCCCCAGCATTTT; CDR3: CSAATGESNQPQHF
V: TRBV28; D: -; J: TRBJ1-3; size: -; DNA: TGTGCCAGCAGTCCCCGAAGTCGCACCTCCTCTGGAAACACCATATATTTT; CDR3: CASSPRSRTSSGNTIYF
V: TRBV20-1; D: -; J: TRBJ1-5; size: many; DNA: TGCAGTGCTAGACAGGGCAATCAGCCCCAGCATTTT; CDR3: CSARQGNQPQHF
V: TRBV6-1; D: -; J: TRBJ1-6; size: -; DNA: TGTGCCAGCAGTGAAGCGGGGGGAACTTCACCCCTCCACTTT; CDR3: CASSEAGGTSPLHF
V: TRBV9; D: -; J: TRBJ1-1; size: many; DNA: TGTGCCAGCAGCGCCAGCCTGGGAGGCACTGAAGCTTTCTTT; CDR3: CASSASLGGTEAFF
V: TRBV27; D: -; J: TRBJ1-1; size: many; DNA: TGTGCCAGCAGTACAGATATGAACACTGAAGCTTTCTTT; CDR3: CASSTDMNTEAFF
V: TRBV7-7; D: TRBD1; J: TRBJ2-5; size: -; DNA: TGTGCTAGCAGCCCACAGGGGCCCGCGGGGACCCAGTACTTC; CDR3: CASSPQGPAGTQYF
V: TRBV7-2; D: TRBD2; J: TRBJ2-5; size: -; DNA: TGTGCCAGCAGCTTAGCAACTAGCGGAAAGAGTGAGACCCAGTACTTC; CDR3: CASSLATSGKSETQYF
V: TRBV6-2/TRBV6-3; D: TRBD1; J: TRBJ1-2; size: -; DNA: TGTGCCAGCACTATGACAGGGGGATTGTTTGGCTACACCTTC; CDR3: CASTMTGGLFGYTF
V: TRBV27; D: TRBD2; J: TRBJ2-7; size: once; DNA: TGTGCCAGCAGTTCCAGACTAGCGGGGCCCTACGAGCAGTACTTC; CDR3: CASSSRLAGPYEQYF
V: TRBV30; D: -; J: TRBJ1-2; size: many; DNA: TGTGCCTGGAGTGTGATGGGGGGTTCGGGTGGCTACACCTTC; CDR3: CAWSVMGGSGGYTF
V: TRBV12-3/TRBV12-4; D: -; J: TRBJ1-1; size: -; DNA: TGTGCCAACAGGGACCCGAACACTGAAGCTTTCTTT; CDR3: CANRDPNTEAFF
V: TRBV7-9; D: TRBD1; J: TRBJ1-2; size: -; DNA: TGTGCCAGCAGCTTAGTCCAGGGGGCTAACTATGGCTACACCTTC; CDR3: CASSLVQGANYGYTF
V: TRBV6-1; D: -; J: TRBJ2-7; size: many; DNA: TGTGCCAGCAGTGAAGCGGCAGGGAGCGAGCAGTACTTC; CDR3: CASSEAAGSEQYF
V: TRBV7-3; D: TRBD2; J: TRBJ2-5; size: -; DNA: TGTGCCAGCAGCCCGACCGGGACTAGAGGAAGGGAGACCCAGTACTTC; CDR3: CASSPTGTRGRETQYF
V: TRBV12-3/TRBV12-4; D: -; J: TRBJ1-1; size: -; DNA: TGTGCCAGCAGTTTTAGGTGGGGGGCCGGCACTGAAGCTTTCTTT; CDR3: CASSFRWGAGTEAFF
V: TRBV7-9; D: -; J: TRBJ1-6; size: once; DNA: TGTGCCAGCAGCCCCGACCATAATTCACCCCTCCACTTT; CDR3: CASSPDHNSPLHF
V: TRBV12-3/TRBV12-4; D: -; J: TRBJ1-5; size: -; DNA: TGTGCCAGCAGTTCAGACAATCAGCCCCAGCATTTT; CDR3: CASSSDNQPQHF
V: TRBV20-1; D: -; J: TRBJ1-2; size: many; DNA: TGCAGTGCTAGAGACACCGCTGGGGACCCAAAATTCTGGGGCTATGGCTACACCTTC; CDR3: CSARDTAGDPKFWGYGYTF
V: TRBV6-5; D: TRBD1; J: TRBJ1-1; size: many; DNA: TGTGCCAGCAGTTCGCACAGGGGGGCTGAAGCTTTCTTT; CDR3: CASSSHRGAEAFF
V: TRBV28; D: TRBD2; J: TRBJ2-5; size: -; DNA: TGTGCCAGCAGTCCTCTTGAGCGGGAGGCCAAAGAGACCCAGTACTTC; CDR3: CASSPLEREAKETQYF
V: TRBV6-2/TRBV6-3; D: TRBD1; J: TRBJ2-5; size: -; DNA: TGTGCCAGCAGTTACTCGACAGGGGGCCGGGACCAGTACTTC; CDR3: CASSYSTGGRDQYF
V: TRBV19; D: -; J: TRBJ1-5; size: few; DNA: TGTGCCAGTAGTCCTGCCCTCAATCAGCCCCAGCATTTT; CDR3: CASSPALNQPQHF
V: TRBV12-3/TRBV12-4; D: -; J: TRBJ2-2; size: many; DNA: TGTGCCAGCAGTTTATGGCAGAACACCGGGGAGCTGTTTTTT; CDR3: CASSLWQNTGELFF
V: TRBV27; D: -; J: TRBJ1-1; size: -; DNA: TGTGCCAGCAGTTTCGTGCAGGGCCTGAACACTGAAGCTTTCTTT; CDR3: CASSFVQGLNTEAFF
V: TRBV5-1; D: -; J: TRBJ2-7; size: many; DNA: TGCGCCAGCAGCTTGGGTCCGGTCGGGGTGACAGGCGGACTCTACGAGCAGTACTTC; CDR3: CASSLGPVGVTGGLYEQYF
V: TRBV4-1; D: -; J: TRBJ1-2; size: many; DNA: TGCGCCAGCAGCCAGGGAGGTGGCTACACCTTC; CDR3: CASSQGGGYTF
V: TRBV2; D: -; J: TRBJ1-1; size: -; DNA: TGTGCCAGCCGACGGGGGCGAGTGAACACTGAAGCTTTCTTT; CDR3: CASRRGRVNTEAFF
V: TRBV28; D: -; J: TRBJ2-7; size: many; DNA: TGTGCCAGCAGTGCCCCAGCAGGAGGATCGGTCGAGCAGTACTTC; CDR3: CASSAPAGGSVEQYF
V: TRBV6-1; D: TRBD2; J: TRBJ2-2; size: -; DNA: TGTGCCAGCAACCCTAGCGGGAGGAACACCGGGGAGCTGTTTTTT; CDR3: CASNPSGRNTGELFF
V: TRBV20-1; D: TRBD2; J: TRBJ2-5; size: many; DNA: TGCGGTGCTAGGACTAGCGGGCAAGAGATCCAGTACTTC; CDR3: CGARTSGQEIQYF
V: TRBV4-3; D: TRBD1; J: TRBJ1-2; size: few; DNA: TGCGCCAGCAGCCAGGGGGACAGGAATGACTATGGCTACACCTTC; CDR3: CASSQGDRNDYGYTF
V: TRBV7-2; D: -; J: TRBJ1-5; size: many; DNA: TGTGCCAGCAGCTTAGGGCGTGCGGGCAATCAGCCCCAGCATTTT; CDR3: CASSLGRAGNQPQHF
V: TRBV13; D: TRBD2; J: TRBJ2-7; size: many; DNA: TGTGCCAGCAGCTTAATCCGGGAGGGTAACTCCTACGAGCAGTACTTC; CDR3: CASSLIREGNSYEQYF
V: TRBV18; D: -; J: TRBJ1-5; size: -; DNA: TGTGCCAGCTCACCTACCGGGGACACGCAATATAGCAATCAGCCCCAGCATTTT; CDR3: CASSPTGDTQYSNQPQHF
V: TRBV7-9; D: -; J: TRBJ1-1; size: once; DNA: TGTGCCAGCAGCTTCTCTCAGGGGAACACTGAAGCTTTCTTT; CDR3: CASSFSQGNTEAFF
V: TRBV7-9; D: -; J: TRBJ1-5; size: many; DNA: TGTGCCAGCAGCTTAGTGGGGCCAGGGAGGCGAGAAAATCAGCCCCAGCATTTT; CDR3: CASSLVGPGRRENQPQHF
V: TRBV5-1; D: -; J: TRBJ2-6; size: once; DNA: TGCGCCAGCAGCTTGGTTGGCGGCTTTGGGTACTCTGGGGCCAACGTCCTGACTTTC; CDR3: CASSLVGGFGYSGANVLTF
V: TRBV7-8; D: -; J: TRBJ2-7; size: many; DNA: TGTGCCAGCAGCTTCGGGGGAGCCTACGAGCAGTACTTC; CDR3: CASSFGGAYEQYF